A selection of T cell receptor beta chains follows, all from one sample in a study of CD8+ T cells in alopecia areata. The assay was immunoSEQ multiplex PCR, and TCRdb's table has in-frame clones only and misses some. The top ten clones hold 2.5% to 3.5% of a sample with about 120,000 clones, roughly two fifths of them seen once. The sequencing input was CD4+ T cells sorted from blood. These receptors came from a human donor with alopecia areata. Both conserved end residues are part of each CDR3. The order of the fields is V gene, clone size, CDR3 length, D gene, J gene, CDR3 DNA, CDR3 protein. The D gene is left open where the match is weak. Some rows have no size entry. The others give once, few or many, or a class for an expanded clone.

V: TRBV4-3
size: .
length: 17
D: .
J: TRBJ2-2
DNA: TGCGCCAGCAGCCAAAACTTCGGAGGGCCCAACACCGGGGAGCTGTTTTTT
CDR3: CASSQNFGGPNTGELFF

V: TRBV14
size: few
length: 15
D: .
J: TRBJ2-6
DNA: TGTGCCAGCAGCCAAGAATCTATCGGGGCCAACGTCCTGACTTTC
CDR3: CASSQESIGANVLTF

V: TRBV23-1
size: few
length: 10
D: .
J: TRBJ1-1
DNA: TGCGCCAGCAGTAGACAGGAAGCTTTCTTT
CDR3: CASSRQEAFF

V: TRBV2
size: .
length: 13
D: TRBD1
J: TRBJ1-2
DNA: TGTGCCAGCAGTCCGACAGGGGGTCTCGGCTACACCTTC
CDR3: CASSPTGGLGYTF

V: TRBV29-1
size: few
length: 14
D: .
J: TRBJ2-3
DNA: TGCAGCGTTGAAAAAGGACTAAGCACAGATACGCAGTATTTT
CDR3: CSVEKGLSTDTQYF

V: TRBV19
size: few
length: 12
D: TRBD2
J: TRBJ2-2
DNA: TGTGCGGGAGGGTCGAACACCGGGGAGCTGTTTTTT
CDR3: CAGGSNTGELFF

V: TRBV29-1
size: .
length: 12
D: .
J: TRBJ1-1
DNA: TGCAGCGTTGTTCCAGGGAACACTGAAGCTTTCTTT
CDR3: CSVVPGNTEAFF

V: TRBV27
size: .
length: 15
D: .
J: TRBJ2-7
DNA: TGTGCCAGCAGTTTAGGGCAGGGAAGGGTCTACGAGCAGTACTTC
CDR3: CASSLGQGRVYEQYF

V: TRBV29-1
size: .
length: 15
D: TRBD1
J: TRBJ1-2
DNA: TGCAGCGTTGGGACAGGGCTTAGAGCTAACTATGGCTACACCTTC
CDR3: CSVGTGLRANYGYTF

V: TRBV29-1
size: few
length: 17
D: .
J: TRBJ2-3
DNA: TGCAGCGTTGTGTGGAGGGGCTTGCTTGGGGACACAGATACGCAGTATTTT
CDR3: CSVVWRGLLGDTDTQYF

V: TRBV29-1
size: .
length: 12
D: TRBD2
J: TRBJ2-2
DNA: TGCAGCGTTGTCGGGAGGGACGGGGAGCTGTTTTTT
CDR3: CSVVGRDGELFF

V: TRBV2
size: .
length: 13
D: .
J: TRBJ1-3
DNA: TGTGCCAGCAGACGACAGGAGGGAAACACCATATATTTT
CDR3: CASRRQEGNTIYF

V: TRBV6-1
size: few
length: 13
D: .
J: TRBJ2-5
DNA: TGTGCCAGCACCCTGGGAGCCCAAGAGACCCAGTACTTC
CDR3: CASTLGAQETQYF

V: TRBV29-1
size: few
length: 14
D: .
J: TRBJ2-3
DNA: TGCAGCGTTGAAGAGGGACCCGTACCAGTCACGCAGTATTTT
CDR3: CSVEEGPVPVTQYF

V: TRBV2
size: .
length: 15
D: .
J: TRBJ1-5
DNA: TGTGCCAGCAGTGAAAGGGCTGGGGGCAATCAGCCCCAGCATTTT
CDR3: CASSERAGGNQPQHF

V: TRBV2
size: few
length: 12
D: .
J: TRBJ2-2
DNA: TGTGCCAGCACGGGCGGCGGCGGGGAGCTGTTTTTT
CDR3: CASTGGGGELFF

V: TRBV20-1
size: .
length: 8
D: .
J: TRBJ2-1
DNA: TGCAGTGCTAACGGCCCGTTCTTC
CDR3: CSANGPFF

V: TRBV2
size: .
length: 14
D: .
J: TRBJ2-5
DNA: TGTGCCTTACGGCAGCCAGAACCCCAAGAGACCCAGTACTTC
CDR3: CALRQPEPQETQYF

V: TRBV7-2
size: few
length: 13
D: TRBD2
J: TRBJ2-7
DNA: TGTGCCAGCCGGGGGGACGGACACTACGAGCAGTACTTC
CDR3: CASRGDGHYEQYF

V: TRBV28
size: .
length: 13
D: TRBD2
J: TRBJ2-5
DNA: TGTGCCAGCAGTTTTGGGCGGGGGGAGACCCAGTACTTC
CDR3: CASSFGRGETQYF

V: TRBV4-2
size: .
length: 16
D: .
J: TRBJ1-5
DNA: TGTGCCAGCAGCCAAGTATTGGGTAATAGCAATCAGCCCCAGCATTTT
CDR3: CASSQVLGNSNQPQHF

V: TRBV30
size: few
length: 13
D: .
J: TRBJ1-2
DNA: TGTGCCTGGAGTAAGGCCAGGGGAAATGGCTACACCTTC
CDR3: CAWSKARGNGYTF

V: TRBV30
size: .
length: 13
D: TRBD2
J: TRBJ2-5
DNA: TGTGCCTGGGGGACTAGCGGAGGGGAGACCCAGTACTTC
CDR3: CAWGTSGGETQYF

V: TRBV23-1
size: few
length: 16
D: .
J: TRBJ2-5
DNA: TGCGCCAGCAGTCCCCTACGAGGGCCAGGGAGGGAGACCCAGTACTTC
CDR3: CASSPLRGPGRETQYF